This TCR beta chain comes out of a study of blood T cells in healthy people across ages. Broader study findings: Age brought a roughly linear fall in TCR beta diversity measured per million T cells.

Regarding this clonotype: Its matching antigen is unknown.

Primed by a sample-barcoded 5' primer and a J-beta primer mix, a second PCR proceeded for 7 to 11 cycles. Each cDNA was tagged by a template-switch adaptor containing 12 random nucleotides. TCRdb reanalysed the 5' RACE reads using MiXCR and keeps one entry per CDR3 protein. The sample yields 1.5 million to 2 million distinct CDR3 sequences, about 50% seen once. V shed 6 bases and J 0 bases; nucleotides not matched to a gene: 12. Per the germline V gene, CDR1 is SGHTA and CDR2 is FQGNSA. The CDR3 covers 18 residues. This chain connects TRBV7-2 to TRBJ2-1, with 9 bases identical to TRBD2. The sequenced sample consisted of blood. The TCR comes from a woman aged 40-49 years in good health. CDR3 amino acids: CASRSQAGGLLSYNEQFF. CDR3 nucleotides: TGTGCCAGCAGGTCTCAGGCGGGGGGGCTTCTCTCCTACAATGAGCAGTTCTTC. The variable domain in full, with the rest retrieved from reference TRBV7-2 and TRBJ2-1, is GAGVSQSPSNKVTEKGKDVELRCDPISGHTALYWYRQSLGQGLEFLIYFQGNSAPDKSGLPSDRFSAERTGGSVSTLTIQRTQQEDSAVYLCASRSQAGGLLSYNEQFFGPGTRLTVL.